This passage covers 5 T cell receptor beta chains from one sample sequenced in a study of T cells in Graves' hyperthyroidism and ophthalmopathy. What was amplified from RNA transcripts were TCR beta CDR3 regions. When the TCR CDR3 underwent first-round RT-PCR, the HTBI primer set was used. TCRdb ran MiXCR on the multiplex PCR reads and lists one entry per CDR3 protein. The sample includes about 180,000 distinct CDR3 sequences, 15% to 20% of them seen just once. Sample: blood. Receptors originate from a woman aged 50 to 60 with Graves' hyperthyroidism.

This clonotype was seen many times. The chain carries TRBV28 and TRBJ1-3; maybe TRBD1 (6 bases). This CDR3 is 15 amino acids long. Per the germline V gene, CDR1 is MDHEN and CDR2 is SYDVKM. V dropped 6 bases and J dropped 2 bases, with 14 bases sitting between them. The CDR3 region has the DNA TGTGCCAGCAGCCCTGGGACAAGAGCTGGAAACACCATATATTTT. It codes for CASSPGTRAGNTIYF.

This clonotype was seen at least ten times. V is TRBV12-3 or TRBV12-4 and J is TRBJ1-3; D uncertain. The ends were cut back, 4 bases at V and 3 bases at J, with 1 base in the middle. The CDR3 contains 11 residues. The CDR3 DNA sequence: TGTGCCAGCAGTTATGGAAACACCATATATTTT. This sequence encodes CASSYGNTIYF.

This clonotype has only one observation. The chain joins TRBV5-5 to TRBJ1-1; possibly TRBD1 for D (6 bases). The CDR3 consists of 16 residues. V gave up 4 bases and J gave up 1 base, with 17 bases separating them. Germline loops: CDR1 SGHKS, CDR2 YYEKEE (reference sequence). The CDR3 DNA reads TGTGCCAGCAGCCACTGGGGGGGCTCGGGGAACACTGAAGCTTTCTTT. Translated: CASSHWGGSGNTEAFF.

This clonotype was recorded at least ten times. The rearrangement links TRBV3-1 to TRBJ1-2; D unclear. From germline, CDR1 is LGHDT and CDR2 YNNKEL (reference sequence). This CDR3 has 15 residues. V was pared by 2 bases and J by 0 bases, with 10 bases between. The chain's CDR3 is CASSQNLGANYGYTF. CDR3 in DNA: TGTGCCAGCAGCCAAAACCTCGGGGCTAACTATGGCTACACCTTC.

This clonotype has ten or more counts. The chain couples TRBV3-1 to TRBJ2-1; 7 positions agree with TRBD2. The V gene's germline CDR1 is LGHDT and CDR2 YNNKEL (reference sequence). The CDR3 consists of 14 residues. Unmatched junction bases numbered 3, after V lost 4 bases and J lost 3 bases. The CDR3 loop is CASSPGLNYNEQFF. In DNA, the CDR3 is TGTGCCAGCAGCCCGGGACTAAACTACAATGAGCAGTTCTTC.